This T cell receptor (beta chain) is from a study of OX40 agonist ivuxolimab in advanced cancers. On the study more broadly: An agonistic anti-OX40 (CD134) antibody, ivuxolimab, was used to treat the patients.

Clones were read by immunoSEQ multiplex PCR, and TCRdb kept only the in-frame ones, dropping some. The table includes tens of thousands of clones, around 82% detected once. A remark on this clone: Its antigen remains unknown.

Study-wide findings and caveats: CD4+ and CD8+ blood T cells expanded clonally by week 6 at 0.1 to 3.0 mg/kg. More expanded clones were seen, on average, in CD8+ T cells than in CD4+. Expanded peripheral T cell antigen specificity was not determined.

Germline CDR1 is KGHSH and CDR2 is LQKENI. The V and J ends lost 3 bases and 7 bases, in that order; junction bases with no gene match: 11. The CDR3 totals 15 residues. Source: CD4+ or CD8+ T cells sorted from blood, taken in a trial of the OX40 agonist ivuxolimab. This clonotype originated in an adult with an advanced solid tumor such as melanoma, head and neck, liver or kidney cancer. This chain uses TRBV18 with TRBJ2-7; 8 bases agree with TRBD1. CDR3 sequence: CASSPSAGTGGEQYF. The CDR3 coding sequence is TGTGCCAGCTCACCTTCCGCCGGGACAGGAGGGGAGCAGTACTTC.